The present T cell receptor (beta chain) was sequenced within a study of identical twins. Overall study results and limits: A partial confounding effect on zero-insertion analyses could come from invariant MAIT and iNKT cells.

This clonotype was seen a handful of times. What it recognizes is unknown. TCRdb recomputed calls from the 5' RACE reads with MiXCR, one row per CDR3 protein. This sample has 250,000 or so distinct CDR3 sequences, with about 8.3% found just once. Germline V gene lookup returns CDR1 SQVTM and CDR2 ANQGSEA. V shed 3 bases, J shed 1 base, and the junction held 10 bases outside the gene matches. The CDR3 covers 16 residues. In addition, the sample was reused for a study of yellow fever vaccine responses in identical twins.

Source material: CD8+ T cells sorted from blood. This receptor was identified in a woman aged 18-29 years in good health. The chain recombines TRBV29-1 with TRBJ2-3; 7 positions match TRBD1. CDR3 sequence (DNA): TGCAGCGTTGAGGGACAGTGGCGTAGGGGCACAGATACGCAGTATTTT. This encodes CSVEGQWRRGTDTQYF.